The sequence of this TCR beta chain was determined in a study of cytomegalovirus exposure and HLA in healthy donors. Trimming took off 0 bases at V and 1 base at J, with 6 bases between the two ends. CDR3 size: 15 residues. Germline lookup yields CDR1 LGHNA and CDR2 YNFKEQ. The PCR made use of 60 Vbeta and 13 Jbeta primers. The protocol was immunoSEQ multiplex PCR, while the TCRdb copy is restricted to in-frame clones and leaves out a portion. Its table records nearly 200,000 clones. The chain combines TRBV4-2 with TRBJ2-2; D remains ambiguous. The TCR originated in a boy younger than 18 in good health and CMV-seronegative. The sequencing sample was made of PBMCs. As DNA, the CDR3 is TGTGCCAGCAGCCAAGATAGCAGGAACACCGGGGAGCTGTTTTTT. It yields the protein CASSQDSRNTGELFF.